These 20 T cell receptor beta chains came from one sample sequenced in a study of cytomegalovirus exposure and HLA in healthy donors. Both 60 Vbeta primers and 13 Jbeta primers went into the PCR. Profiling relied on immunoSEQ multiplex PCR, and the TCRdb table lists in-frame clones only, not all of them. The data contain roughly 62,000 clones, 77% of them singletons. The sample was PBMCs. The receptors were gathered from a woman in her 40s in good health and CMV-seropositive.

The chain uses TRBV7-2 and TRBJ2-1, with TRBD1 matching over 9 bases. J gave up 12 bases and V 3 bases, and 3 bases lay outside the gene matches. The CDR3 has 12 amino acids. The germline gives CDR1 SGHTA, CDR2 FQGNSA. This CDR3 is CASSFATGGQFF. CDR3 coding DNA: TGTGCCAGCAGCTTCGCGACAGGGGGGCAGTTCTTC.

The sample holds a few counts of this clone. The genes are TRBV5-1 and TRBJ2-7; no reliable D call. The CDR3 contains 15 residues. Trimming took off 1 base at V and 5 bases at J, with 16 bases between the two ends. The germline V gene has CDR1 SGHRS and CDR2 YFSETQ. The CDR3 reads CASSLSGPPTHEQYF. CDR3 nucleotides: TGCGCCAGCAGCTTGAGTGGGCCACCAACTCACGAGCAGTACTTC.

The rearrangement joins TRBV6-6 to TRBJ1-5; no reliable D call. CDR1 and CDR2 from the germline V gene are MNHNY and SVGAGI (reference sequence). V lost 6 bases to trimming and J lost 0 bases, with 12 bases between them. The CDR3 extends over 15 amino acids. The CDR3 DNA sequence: TGTGCCAGCAGGGCGGGCGTATATAGCAATCAGCCCCAGCATTTT. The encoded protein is CASRAGVYSNQPQHF.

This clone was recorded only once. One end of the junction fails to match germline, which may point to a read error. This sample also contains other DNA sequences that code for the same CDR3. CDR3 DNA sequence: TGTGCCAGCAGCTCTTCAGCCGGGACTCCACCCTACGAGCAGTACTTT. This gives the protein CASSSSAGTPPYEQYF. The chain links TRBV7-3 to TRBJ2-7; the D gene is possibly TRBD2 (6 bases). The CDR3 runs 16 residues. In germline, CDR1 is SGHTA, CDR2 FQGTGA.

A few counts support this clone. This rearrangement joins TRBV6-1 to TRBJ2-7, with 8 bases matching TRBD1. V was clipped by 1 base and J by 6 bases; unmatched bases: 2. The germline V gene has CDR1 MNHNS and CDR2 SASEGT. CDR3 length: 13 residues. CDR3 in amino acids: CASSEGDRGEQYF. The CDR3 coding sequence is TGTGCCAGCAGTGAAGGTGACAGGGGCGAGCAGTACTTC.

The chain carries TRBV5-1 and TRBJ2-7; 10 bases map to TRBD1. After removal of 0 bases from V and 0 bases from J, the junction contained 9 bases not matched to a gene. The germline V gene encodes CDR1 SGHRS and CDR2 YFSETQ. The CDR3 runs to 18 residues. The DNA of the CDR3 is TGCGCCAGCAGCTTGGCGTCGACAGGGGGCCCGAGCTCCTACGAGCAGTACTTC. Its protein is CASSLASTGGPSSYEQYF.

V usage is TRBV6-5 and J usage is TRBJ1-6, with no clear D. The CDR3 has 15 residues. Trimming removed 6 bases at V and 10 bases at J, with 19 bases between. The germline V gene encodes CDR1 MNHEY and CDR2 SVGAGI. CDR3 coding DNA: TGTGCCAGCAGCACCGTTCGGGTGTTGAACTCACCCCTCCACTTT. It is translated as CASSTVRVLNSPLHF.

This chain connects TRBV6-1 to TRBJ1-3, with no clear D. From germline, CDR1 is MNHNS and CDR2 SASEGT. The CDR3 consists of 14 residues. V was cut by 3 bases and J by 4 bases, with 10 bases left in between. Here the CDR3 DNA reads TGTGCCAGCAGTGATTGGTCAGGAGGAAACACCATATATTTT. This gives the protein CASSDWSGGNTIYF.

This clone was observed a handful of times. The CDR3 is CASSGTDHTDTQYF. In nucleotides, the CDR3 is TGCGCCAGCAGTGGGACAGATCACACAGATACGCAGTATTTT. The rearrangement joins TRBV10-1 to TRBJ2-3; possibly TRBD1 for D (6 bases). In germline, CDR1 is WNHNN, CDR2 SYGVQD (reference sequence). V gave up 4 bases and J gave up 2 bases, with 10 bases separating them. The CDR3 extends over 14 amino acids.

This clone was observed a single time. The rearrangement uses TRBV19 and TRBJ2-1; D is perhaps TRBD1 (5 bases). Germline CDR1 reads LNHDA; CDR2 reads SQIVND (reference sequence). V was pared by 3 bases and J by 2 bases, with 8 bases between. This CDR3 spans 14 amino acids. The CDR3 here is CASSMGRAYNEQFF. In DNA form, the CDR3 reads TGTGCCAGTAGTATGGGCAGGGCCTACAATGAGCAGTTCTTC.

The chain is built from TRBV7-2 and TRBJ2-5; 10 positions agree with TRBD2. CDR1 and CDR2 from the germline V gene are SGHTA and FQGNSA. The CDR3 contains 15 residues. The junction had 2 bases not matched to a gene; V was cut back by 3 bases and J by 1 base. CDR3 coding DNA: TGTGCCAGCAGCTTGCAGCGGGGGGGCCAAGAGACCCAGTACTTC. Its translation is CASSLQRGGQETQYF.

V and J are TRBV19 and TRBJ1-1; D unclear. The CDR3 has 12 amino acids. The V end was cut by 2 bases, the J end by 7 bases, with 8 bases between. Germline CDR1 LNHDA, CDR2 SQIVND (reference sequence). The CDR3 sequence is CASSIRSFEAFF. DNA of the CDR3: TGTGCCAGTAGTATACGGTCATTTGAAGCTTTCTTT.

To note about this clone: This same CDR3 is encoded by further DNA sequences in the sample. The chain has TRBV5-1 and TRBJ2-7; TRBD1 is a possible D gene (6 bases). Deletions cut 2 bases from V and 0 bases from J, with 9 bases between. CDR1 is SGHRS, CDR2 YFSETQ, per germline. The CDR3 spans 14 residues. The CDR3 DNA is TGCGCCAGCAGCTTACAGGGAAGCTCCTACGAGCAGTACTTC. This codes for CASSLQGSSYEQYF. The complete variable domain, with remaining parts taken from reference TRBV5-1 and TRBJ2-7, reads KAGVTQTPRYLIKTRGQQVTLSCSPISGHRSVSWYQQTPGQGLQFLFEYFSETQRNKGNFPGRFSGRQFSNSRSEMNVSTLELGDSALYLCASSLQGSSYEQYFGPGTRLTVT.

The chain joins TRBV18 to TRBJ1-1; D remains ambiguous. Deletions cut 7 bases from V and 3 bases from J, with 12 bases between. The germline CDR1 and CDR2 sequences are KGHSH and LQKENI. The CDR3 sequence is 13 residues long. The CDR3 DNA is TGTGCCAGCTGCACGGGGTCTGACACTGAAGCTTTCTTT. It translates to CASCTGSDTEAFF.

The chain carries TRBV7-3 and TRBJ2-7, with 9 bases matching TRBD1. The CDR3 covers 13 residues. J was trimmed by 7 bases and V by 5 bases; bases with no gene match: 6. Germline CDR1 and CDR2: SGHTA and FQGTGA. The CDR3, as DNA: TGTGCCAGCAGCCCCAACAGGGGGCGAGAGCAGTACTTC. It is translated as CASSPNRGREQYF.

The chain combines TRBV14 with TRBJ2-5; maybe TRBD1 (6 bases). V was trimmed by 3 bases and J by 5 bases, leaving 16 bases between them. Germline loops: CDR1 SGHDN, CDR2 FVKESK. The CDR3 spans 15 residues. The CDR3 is CASSQAGDTWETQYF. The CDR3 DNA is TGTGCCAGCAGCCAGGCAGGGGATACGTGGGAGACCCAGTACTTC.

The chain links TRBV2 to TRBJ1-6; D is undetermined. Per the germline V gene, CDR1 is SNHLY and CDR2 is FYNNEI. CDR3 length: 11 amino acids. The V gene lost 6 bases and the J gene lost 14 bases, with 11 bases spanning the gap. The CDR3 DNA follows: TGTGCCAGCAGAGGCGGACTGGCCCTCCACTTT. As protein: CASRGGLALHF.

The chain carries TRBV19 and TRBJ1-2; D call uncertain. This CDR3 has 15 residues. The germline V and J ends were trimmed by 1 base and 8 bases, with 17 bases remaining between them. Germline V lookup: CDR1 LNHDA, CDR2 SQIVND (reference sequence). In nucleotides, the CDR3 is TGTGCCAGTAGTATAGGTTCGTCGGCTGCGGGGGGCTACACCTTC. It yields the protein CASSIGSSAAGGYTF. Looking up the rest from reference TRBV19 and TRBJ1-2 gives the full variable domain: DGGITQSPKYLFRKEGQNVTLSCEQNLNHDAMYWYRQDPGQGLRLIYYSQIVNDFQKGDIAEGYSVSREKKESFPLTVTSAQKNPTAFYLCASSIGSSAAGGYTFGSGTRLTVV.

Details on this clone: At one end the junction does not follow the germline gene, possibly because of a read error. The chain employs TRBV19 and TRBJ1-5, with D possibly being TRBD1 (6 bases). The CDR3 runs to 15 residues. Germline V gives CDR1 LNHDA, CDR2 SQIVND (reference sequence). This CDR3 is CASSIVDSSYQPQHF. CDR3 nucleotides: TGTGCCAGTAGTATAGTGGACAGTAGCTATCAGCCCCAGCATTTT.

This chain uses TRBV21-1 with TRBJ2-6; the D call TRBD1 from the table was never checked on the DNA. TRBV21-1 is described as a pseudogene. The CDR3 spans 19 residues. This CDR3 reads CASSNETLTGETGANVLTF. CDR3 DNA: TGTGCCAGCAGCAACGAAACCCTAACAGGGGAGACTGGGGCCAACGTCCTGACTTTC.